This T cell receptor beta chain was captured by sequencing in a study of T cell changes during pregnancy in multiple sclerosis. The protocol was immunoSEQ multiplex PCR, while the TCRdb copy is restricted to in-frame clones and leaves out a portion. Of fewer than 85,000 clones listed, around 92% are singletons. Trimming cost V 2 bases and J 7 bases, with 21 bases left between them. Per the germline V gene, CDR1 is MDHEN and CDR2 is SYDVKM. This CDR3 is built from 17 residues. This clonotype was sampled from a female donor with multiple sclerosis, enrolled in a pregnancy study. V and J are TRBV28 and TRBJ1-5, with D tentatively TRBD1 (6 bases). The sample consisted of peripheral blood, taken before pregnancy. The CDR3 region has the DNA TGTGCCAGCAGTTTACGTACTACAGGGAATAATAGACAGCCCCAGCATTTT. Its translation: CASSLRTTGNNRQPQHF.